This TCR beta chain was observed in a study of blood T cell repertoires in COVID-19. Overall study context: Italy, Spain and the United States were the sources of the convalescent and acute COVID-19 samples. Sample material is recorded as cDNA or gDNA derived from T cells, B-cell-depleted T cells, or PBMCs.

In the study's own analysis: Estimation of nucleated cell counts was performed using reference gene primer amplification. The method was immunoSEQ multiplex PCR; TCRdb's version includes in-frame clones alone and lacks a portion of them. That table is the source of V, J and clone size, and D and trimming were worked out from the DNA. The repertoire holds some 94,000 clones, with roughly 85% as singletons. V lost 2 bases to trimming and J lost 7 bases; unmatched junction nucleotides: 4. This CDR3 spans 13 amino acids. CDR1 is SGHTA, CDR2 FQGTGA, per germline. One Seattle source followed patients from active infection through their disease course.

The V and J genes are TRBV7-3 and TRBJ1-2; 7 positions agree with TRBD1. The sample taken for sequencing was peripheral blood. This TCR came from a woman aged 55-70 years with COVID-19, enrolled during active disease. The CDR3 region is CASSLGGGGGYTF. CDR3 DNA sequence: TGTGCCAGCAGCTTAGGAGGGGGCGGTGGCTACACCTTC.